These T cell receptor beta chains were read from a single sample in a study of shared clonotypes between healthy human individuals. The repertoire was sequenced with immunoSEQ multiplex PCR; TCRdb's copy has only in-frame clones and lacks some. The sample holds some 320,000 clones; over 75% are singletons and the top ten take 15% to 20%. The sequencing input was memory CD8+ T cells sorted from blood. All receptors derive from a young man in good health. Each CDR3 is given with its conserved first and last residue. The order of the fields is V gene, clone size, J gene, D gene, CDR3 protein, CDR3 DNA. A D gene is named only where the DNA matches it firmly. Size is stated for part of the rows, as once, few or many counts, or as a class when the clone is expanded.

V gene: TRBV27
clone size: -
J gene: TRBJ2-7
D gene: TRBD2
CDR3 protein: CASSLLVRASGEGYEQYF
CDR3 DNA: TGTGCCAGCAGTTTACTAGTCAGAGCTAGCGGGGAGGGCTACGAGCAGTACTTC

V gene: TRBV5-1
clone size: -
J gene: TRBJ1-2
D gene: TRBD1
CDR3 protein: CASSLAWTGVPRWGYTF
CDR3 DNA: TGCGCCAGCAGCTTGGCTTGGACAGGGGTCCCTAGGTGGGGCTACACCTTC

V gene: TRBV4-1
clone size: -
J gene: TRBJ1-1
D gene: TRBD1
CDR3 protein: CASSWGTGANTEAFF
CDR3 DNA: TGCGCCAGCAGCTGGGGGACAGGGGCGAACACTGAAGCTTTCTTT

V gene: TRBV10-3
clone size: -
J gene: TRBJ2-2
D gene: TRBD2
CDR3 protein: CAMASGGELFF
CDR3 DNA: TGTGCCATGGCTAGCGGTGGGGAGCTGTTTTTT

V gene: TRBV19
clone size: -
J gene: TRBJ2-7
D gene: -
CDR3 protein: CASSTYGSSYEQYF
CDR3 DNA: TGTGCCAGTAGTACCTACGGGAGCTCCTACGAGCAGTACTTC

V gene: TRBV27
clone size: once
J gene: TRBJ1-6
D gene: -
CDR3 protein: CASSLDGAHNSPLHF
CDR3 DNA: TGTGCCAGCAGTTTAGATGGGGCCCATAATTCACCCCTCCACTTT

V gene: TRBV2
clone size: -
J gene: TRBJ2-7
D gene: TRBD2
CDR3 protein: CASSEETSGAFYEQYF
CDR3 DNA: TGTGCCAGCAGTGAAGAGACTAGCGGGGCCTTCTACGAGCAGTACTTC

V gene: TRBV5-8
clone size: many
J gene: TRBJ1-2
D gene: TRBD1
CDR3 protein: CASSSGQIYGYTF
CDR3 DNA: TGTGCCAGCAGCTCGGGACAGATCTATGGCTACACCTTC

V gene: TRBV27
clone size: -
J gene: TRBJ2-7
D gene: TRBD1
CDR3 protein: CASSLYGTATYEQYF
CDR3 DNA: TGTGCCAGCAGTTTATATGGGACAGCTACCTACGAGCAGTACTTC

V gene: TRBV7-2
clone size: -
J gene: TRBJ2-2
D gene: TRBD2
CDR3 protein: CASSPWFGGDTGELFF
CDR3 DNA: TGTGCCAGCAGCCCCTGGTTCGGGGGGGACACCGGGGAGCTGTTTTTT

V gene: TRBV4-1
clone size: many
J gene: TRBJ1-4
D gene: -
CDR3 protein: CASSQGGNEKLFF
CDR3 DNA: TGCGCCAGCAGCCAAGGAGGTAATGAAAAACTGTTTTTT

V gene: TRBV13
clone size: once
J gene: TRBJ2-7
D gene: -
CDR3 protein: CASSSGTTRYEQYF
CDR3 DNA: TGTGCCAGCAGCTCTGGGACCACCCGCTACGAGCAGTACTTC

V gene: TRBV30
clone size: -
J gene: TRBJ1-5
D gene: TRBD1
CDR3 protein: CAWEDRGYSNQPQHF
CDR3 DNA: TGTGCCTGGGAGGACAGGGGCTATAGCAATCAGCCCCAGCATTTT

V gene: TRBV4-1
clone size: -
J gene: TRBJ1-1
D gene: TRBD1
CDR3 protein: CASSPWWTGTEAFF
CDR3 DNA: TGCGCCAGCAGCCCCTGGTGGACAGGGACTGAAGCTTTCTTT

V gene: TRBV29-1
clone size: -
J gene: TRBJ2-7
D gene: -
CDR3 protein: CSVETEISYEQYF
CDR3 DNA: TGCAGCGTCGAAACAGAGATCTCCTACGAGCAGTACTTC

V gene: TRBV6-1
clone size: -
J gene: TRBJ2-5
D gene: TRBD2
CDR3 protein: CASSGGGVLRETQYF
CDR3 DNA: TGTGCCAGCAGTGGGGGAGGGGTCTTGCGAGAGACCCAGTACTTC

V gene: TRBV9
clone size: -
J gene: TRBJ2-3
D gene: -
CDR3 protein: CASSEGGSTDTQYF
CDR3 DNA: TGTGCCAGCAGCGAGGGGGGGAGCACAGATACGCAGTATTTT

V gene: TRBV7-2
clone size: -
J gene: TRBJ1-1
D gene: -
CDR3 protein: CASSIRDTGYTEAFF
CDR3 DNA: TGTGCCAGCAGCATAAGGGACACCGGTTACACTGAAGCTTTCTTT

V gene: TRBV30
clone size: -
J gene: TRBJ1-5
D gene: -
CDR3 protein: CAWSVEEDIGNQPQHF
CDR3 DNA: TGTGCCTGGAGTGTTGAGGAGGATATTGGCAATCAGCCCCAGCATTTT

V gene: TRBV2
clone size: -
J gene: TRBJ1-2
D gene: -
CDR3 protein: CASSEADDGFYGYTF
CDR3 DNA: TGTGCCAGCAGTGAAGCCGACGATGGATTCTATGGCTACACCTTC

V gene: TRBV28
clone size: -
J gene: TRBJ2-1
D gene: -
CDR3 protein: CASSLRGEGDEQFF
CDR3 DNA: TGTGCCAGCAGTTTACGGGGTGAAGGCGATGAGCAGTTCTTC

V gene: TRBV28
clone size: -
J gene: TRBJ1-6
D gene: -
CDR3 protein: CASSTPSGEWGISPLHF
CDR3 DNA: TGTGCCAGCAGTACCCCTAGCGGGGAGTGGGGAATTTCACCCCTCCACTTT

V gene: TRBV19
clone size: -
J gene: TRBJ2-2
D gene: TRBD2
CDR3 protein: CASSTALGLALYTGELFF
CDR3 DNA: TGTGCCAGTAGTACCGCCTTGGGACTAGCGTTATACACCGGGGAGCTGTTTTTT

V gene: TRBV27
clone size: -
J gene: TRBJ2-7
D gene: -
CDR3 protein: CASSLIGETYEQYF
CDR3 DNA: TGTGCCAGCAGTTTAATTGGGGAGACCTACGAGCAGTACTTC

V gene: TRBV29-1
clone size: -
J gene: TRBJ2-7
D gene: TRBD2
CDR3 protein: CSVGGLAGVRYEQYF
CDR3 DNA: TGCAGCGTTGGCGGACTAGCGGGAGTACGCTACGAGCAGTACTTC

V gene: TRBV10-1
clone size: -
J gene: TRBJ2-7
D gene: -
CDR3 protein: CASSFARDSVYEQYF
CDR3 DNA: TGCGCCAGCAGTTTCGCCCGGGACTCCGTTTACGAGCAGTACTTC

V gene: TRBV7-9
clone size: -
J gene: TRBJ2-7
D gene: TRBD2
CDR3 protein: CASSSGLAAYEQYF
CDR3 DNA: TGTGCCAGCAGCTCAGGACTAGCGGCCTACGAGCAGTACTTC

V gene: TRBV28
clone size: -
J gene: TRBJ2-1
D gene: TRBD1
CDR3 protein: CASSNLPGQGRTNNEQFF
CDR3 DNA: TGTGCCAGCAGCAACCTCCCGGGACAGGGGCGTACAAACAATGAGCAGTTCTTC

V gene: TRBV5-6
clone size: few
J gene: TRBJ2-7
D gene: TRBD1
CDR3 protein: CASSPLGTGLLYEQYF
CDR3 DNA: TGTGCCAGCAGCCCCCTCGGGACAGGGCTCCTTTACGAGCAGTACTTC

V gene: TRBV28
clone size: -
J gene: TRBJ2-3
D gene: TRBD1
CDR3 protein: CASSSRDRAPSTDTQYF
CDR3 DNA: TGTGCCAGCAGTTCCCGGGACAGGGCCCCTAGCACAGATACGCAGTATTTT

V gene: TRBV10-3
clone size: -
J gene: TRBJ2-7
D gene: -
CDR3 protein: CAISTTVDGYEQYF
CDR3 DNA: TGTGCCATCAGTACGACGGTCGACGGCTACGAGCAGTACTTC

V gene: TRBV7-2
clone size: -
J gene: TRBJ2-1
D gene: -
CDR3 protein: CASSSYSGPGNEQFF
CDR3 DNA: TGTGCCAGCAGCTCCTACAGCGGGCCAGGCAATGAGCAGTTCTTC

V gene: TRBV30
clone size: -
J gene: TRBJ2-3
D gene: -
CDR3 protein: CAWSVLEGDTQYF
CDR3 DNA: TGTGCCTGGAGTGTATTAGAAGGGGATACGCAGTATTTT

V gene: TRBV13
clone size: -
J gene: TRBJ2-1
D gene: -
CDR3 protein: CASSLRGKGSYNEQFF
CDR3 DNA: TGTGCCAGCAGCTTACGAGGGAAAGGGTCCTACAATGAGCAGTTCTTC

V gene: TRBV9
clone size: -
J gene: TRBJ2-3
D gene: -
CDR3 protein: CASSDPRRFDTQYF
CDR3 DNA: TGTGCCAGCAGCGACCCCAGGCGTTTTGATACGCAGTATTTT

V gene: TRBV7-9
clone size: -
J gene: TRBJ1-1
D gene: -
CDR3 protein: CASSLWGPEAFF
CDR3 DNA: TGTGCCAGCAGCTTATGGGGCCCTGAAGCTTTCTTT

V gene: TRBV5-6
clone size: -
J gene: TRBJ1-2
D gene: -
CDR3 protein: CASSPGGSNYGYTF
CDR3 DNA: TGTGCCAGCAGCCCCGGCGGATCTAACTATGGCTACACCTTC

V gene: TRBV4-2
clone size: -
J gene: TRBJ2-7
D gene: -
CDR3 protein: CASSQDIGGLNSYEQYF
CDR3 DNA: TGTGCCAGCAGCCAAGATATCGGGGGCCTTAACTCCTACGAGCAGTACTTC

V gene: TRBV27
clone size: -
J gene: TRBJ2-3
D gene: -
CDR3 protein: CASSFERYTDTQYF
CDR3 DNA: TGTGCCAGCAGTTTTGAAAGGTACACAGATACGCAGTATTTT

V gene: TRBV7-7
clone size: -
J gene: TRBJ2-5
D gene: -
CDR3 protein: CASSPFIGWETQYF
CDR3 DNA: TGTGCTAGCAGCCCGTTTATTGGATGGGAGACCCAGTACTTC

V gene: TRBV7-9
clone size: -
J gene: TRBJ2-2
D gene: TRBD1
CDR3 protein: CASSLKGPRQGIGELFF
CDR3 DNA: TGTGCCAGCAGCTTGAAGGGTCCGAGACAGGGGATCGGGGAGCTGTTTTTT

V gene: TRBV4-1
clone size: once
J gene: TRBJ2-1
D gene: TRBD2
CDR3 protein: CASSFLPASGLLNEQFF
CDR3 DNA: TGCGCCAGCAGCTTCCTCCCAGCTAGCGGGCTTTTAAATGAGCAGTTCTTC

V gene: TRBV2
clone size: -
J gene: TRBJ2-7
D gene: -
CDR3 protein: CASSEPQGAYEQYF
CDR3 DNA: TGTGCCAGCAGTGAACCCCAGGGTGCCTACGAGCAGTACTTC

V gene: TRBV4-1
clone size: -
J gene: TRBJ1-1
D gene: -
CDR3 protein: CASSPWGGGNTEAFF
CDR3 DNA: TGCGCCAGCAGCCCCTGGGGCGGGGGGAACACTGAAGCTTTCTTT

V gene: TRBV13
clone size: -
J gene: TRBJ1-2
D gene: TRBD1
CDR3 protein: CASSLQGGMSYTF
CDR3 DNA: TGTGCCAGCAGCCTACAGGGGGGTATGAGCTACACCTTC

V gene: TRBV9
clone size: -
J gene: TRBJ2-7
D gene: -
CDR3 protein: CASSVGGSYEQYF
CDR3 DNA: TGTGCCAGCAGCGTAGGTGGGTCCTACGAGCAGTACTTC

V gene: TRBV7-6
clone size: -
J gene: TRBJ2-1
D gene: TRBD2
CDR3 protein: CASSFNPSGGAYEQFF
CDR3 DNA: TGTGCCAGCAGCTTCAACCCTAGCGGGGGGGCATATGAGCAGTTCTTC

V gene: TRBV30
clone size: -
J gene: TRBJ2-3
D gene: -
CDR3 protein: CAWNPGTLQDTQYF
CDR3 DNA: TGTGCCTGGAATCCCGGGACACTCCAAGATACGCAGTATTTT

V gene: TRBV7-9
clone size: -
J gene: TRBJ2-7
D gene: -
CDR3 protein: CASSYLRQGALYEQYF
CDR3 DNA: TGTGCCAGCAGCTACCTCCGGCAGGGAGCCCTCTACGAGCAGTACTTC

V gene: TRBV28
clone size: many
J gene: TRBJ2-3
D gene: -
CDR3 protein: CASSQPRDTQYF
CDR3 DNA: TGTGCCAGCAGCCAACCAAGAGATACGCAGTATTTT

V gene: TRBV29-1
clone size: once
J gene: TRBJ1-2
D gene: -
CDR3 protein: CSVDSGYGYTF
CDR3 DNA: TGCAGCGTTGACTCTGGGTATGGCTACACCTTC

V gene: TRBV29-1
clone size: -
J gene: TRBJ2-7
D gene: -
CDR3 protein: CSVEKGFEQYF
CDR3 DNA: TGCAGCGTTGAAAAGGGATTCGAGCAGTACTTC

V gene: TRBV5-1
clone size: once
J gene: TRBJ2-3
D gene: -
CDR3 protein: CASGLIRAGALLGGDTQYF
CDR3 DNA: TGCGCCAGCGGCTTAATCCGAGCGGGCGCTCTTCTGGGTGGAGATACGCAGTATTTT

V gene: TRBV6-5
clone size: -
J gene: TRBJ1-2
D gene: -
CDR3 protein: CASSLDGTAGLGYTF
CDR3 DNA: TGTGCCAGCAGCCTGGACGGGACGGCCGGGCTAGGCTACACCTTC

V gene: TRBV9
clone size: -
J gene: TRBJ2-1
D gene: -
CDR3 protein: CASSVEGGSDEQFF
CDR3 DNA: TGTGCCAGCAGCGTAGAGGGGGGCTCGGATGAGCAGTTCTTC

V gene: TRBV7-7
clone size: -
J gene: TRBJ2-2
D gene: -
CDR3 protein: CASSSGGLGTGELFF
CDR3 DNA: TGTGCTAGCAGCTCCGGAGGGCTGGGGACCGGGGAGCTGTTTTTT

V gene: TRBV2
clone size: -
J gene: TRBJ2-7
D gene: -
CDR3 protein: CASSELRGEQYF
CDR3 DNA: TGTGCCAGCAGTGAGTTGCGGGGCGAGCAGTACTTC

V gene: TRBV6-5
clone size: -
J gene: TRBJ2-2
D gene: -
CDR3 protein: CASSYSHTGELFF
CDR3 DNA: TGTGCCAGCAGTTACTCGCATACCGGGGAGCTGTTTTTT

V gene: TRBV4-2
clone size: -
J gene: TRBJ1-1
D gene: TRBD1
CDR3 protein: CASSQEVRGLGNTEAFF
CDR3 DNA: TGTGCCAGCAGCCAAGAAGTAAGGGGGCTAGGGAACACTGAAGCTTTCTTT